The entry below gives a single TCR beta chain sequence along with its context. Its antigen remains unidentified. The repertoire was sequenced with immunoSEQ multiplex PCR; TCRdb's copy has only in-frame clones and lacks some. This sample has roughly 140,000 clones, with approximately 93% found just once. Looked up from germline, CDR1 is SGHTA and CDR2 is FQGNSA. Trimming pared 11 bases from V and 6 bases from J, leaving 20 bases between. The CDR3 covers 14 residues. These data originate in a study of T cell responses to AZD1222 COVID-19 vaccine. Study results and caveats: Spike-wide coverage was observed for vaccine-associated CD4 TCRs, with dominant responses at 160-218 and 743-854. Increases in Spike-specific TCR breadth and depth were seen after two AZD1222 doses.

The TCR comes from an adult who had recovered from COVID-19. This chain uses TRBV7-2 with TRBJ1-5; D may be TRBD1 (6 bases). The source was peripheral blood, collected after recovery from COVID-19. The CDR3 loop is CAVGPGAGIQPQHF. The CDR3 bases are TGTGCCGTAGGGCCAGGGGCAGGAATTCAGCCCCAGCATTTT.